The 12 T cell receptor beta chains in this list originate from one sample, sequenced in a study of Graves' ophthalmopathy and Graves' hyperthyroidism. RNA transcripts yielded amplified TCR beta CDR3 regions. Second-round multiplex PCR came after a first-round RT-PCR that employed HTBI primers. TCRdb processed the multiplex PCR reads anew with MiXCR; each CDR3 protein has one entry. The sample contains about 370,000 distinct CDR3 sequences, about a sixth of which appear only once. The sample consisted of peripheral blood. The receptors were gathered from an adult woman with stable Graves' hyperthyroidism.

This clonotype has a handful of counts. This sequence joins TRBV7-3 and TRBJ2-7; D is possibly TRBD1 or TRBD2 (6 bases each). The CDR3 length is 11 residues. Germline V gives CDR1 SGHTA, CDR2 FQGTGA. V was trimmed by 6 bases and J by 13 bases, leaving 16 bases between them. The CDR3 loop is CASSKGGTIYF. Written as DNA, the CDR3 is TGTGCCAGCAGTAAAGGCGGGACAATATACTTC.

This clonotype was seen repeatedly, ten times or more. This rearrangement joins TRBV4-3 to TRBJ2-4, with D possibly matching TRBD1 (6 bases). V lost 0 bases, J lost 6 bases, and 18 bases lay in between. Germline V CDR1 and CDR2: LGHNA, YSLEER. The CDR3 consists of 17 residues. CDR3 nucleotides: TGCGCCAGCAGCCAAGAGAGGGGTTCCAGAGGGGGAAACATTCAGTACTTC. This encodes CASSQERGSRGGNIQYF.

This clonotype was recorded at least ten times. V usage is TRBV28 and J usage is TRBJ2-7; D possibly corresponds to TRBD1 (6 bases). Trimming removed 9 bases at V and 3 bases at J, with 18 bases between. The CDR3 loop spans 14 amino acids. Germline CDR1 and CDR2: MDHEN and SYDVKM. CDR3 amino acids: CASSAPGHNYEQYF. CDR3 coding DNA: TGTGCCAGTTCAGCTCCGGGACACAACTACGAGCAGTACTTC.

This clonotype was seen many times. The chain has TRBV7-9 and TRBJ1-6; tentatively, D is TRBD1 (5 bases). V lost 6 bases and J 7 bases, leaving 19 bases between the germline ends. Per the germline V gene, CDR1 is SEHNR and CDR2 is FQNEAQ (reference sequence). This CDR3 region has 16 residues. The CDR3 sequence is CASRLGTGGENSPLHF. In DNA form, the CDR3 reads TGTGCCAGCAGGCTAGGGACCGGCGGGGAGAATTCACCCCTCCACTTT.

This clonotype was seen repeatedly, ten times or more. V is TRBV29-1 and J is TRBJ2-7; maybe TRBD2 (5 bases). This CDR3 has 12 amino acids. CDR1 is SQVTM and CDR2 is ANQGSEA in the germline V gene. The germline V and J ends were trimmed by 4 bases and 7 bases, with 14 bases remaining between them. The CDR3 DNA reads as TGCAGCGTTGCCGGGCCCGGAGGAGAGCAGTACTTC. This translates into CSVAGPGGEQYF.

This clonotype was counted ten times or more. This rearrangement joins TRBV19 to TRBJ2-7, with D perhaps matching TRBD1 (5 bases). The CDR3 has 16 residues. V shed 2 bases and J shed 5 bases, with 19 bases lying between them. Looked up from germline, CDR1 is LNHDA and CDR2 is SQIVND (reference sequence). CDR3 region: CASSILGRPRQHEQYF. The CDR3 DNA is TGTGCCAGTAGTATATTGGGGCGGCCGCGACAACACGAGCAGTACTTC.

The chain couples TRBV28 to TRBJ1-5; possible D gene TRBD1, 5 bases. This CDR3 is built from 13 residues. Trimming removed 7 bases at V and 2 bases at J, with 9 bases between. Germline CDR1 and CDR2: MDHEN and SYDVKM. The CDR3 coding sequence is TGTGCCAGCACTGTGACAGGCAATCAGCCCCAGCATTTT. Residues: CASTVTGNQPQHF. Together with reference TRBV28 and TRBJ1-5, the CDR3 gives the full variable domain: DVKVTQSSRYLVKRTGEKVFLECVQDMDHENMFWYRQDPGLGLRLIYFSYDVKMKEKGDIPEGYSVSREKKERFSLILESASTNQTSMYLCASTVTGNQPQHFGDGTRLSIL.

The gene calls are TRBV6-5 and TRBJ2-7; possibly TRBD2 for D (6 bases). There are 16 residues in the CDR3. V shed 0 bases and J shed 6 bases, with 18 bases lying between them. The germline V gene encodes CDR1 MNHEY and CDR2 SVGAGI. CDR3 in DNA: TGTGCCAGCAGTTACTCGTTAGGGACTGGGGATTTCGAGCAGTACTTC. The encoded protein is CASSYSLGTGDFEQYF.

The table lists this clonotype with many counts. The CDR3 coding sequence is TGCAGTGCTAGGGGCCACTGGGAGACCCAGTACTTC. This gives the protein CSARGHWETQYF. The chain employs TRBV20-1 and TRBJ2-5; no firm D call. Germline V lookup: CDR1 DFQATT, CDR2 SNEGSKA (reference sequence). The CDR3 sequence is 12 residues long. The ends were cut back, 3 bases at V and 5 bases at J, with 10 bases in the middle.

The table lists this clonotype with a few counts. This could be a read error, since a much larger clone is one nucleotide away. The rearrangement uses TRBV3-1 and TRBJ2-7, with D perhaps matching TRBD1 (6 bases). V was trimmed by 3 bases and J by 2 bases, leaving 8 bases between them. The CDR3 loop spans 13 amino acids. Germline V gene data show CDR1 as LGHDT and CDR2 as YNNKEL (reference sequence). As DNA, the CDR3 is TGTGCCAGCAGCCACCAGGGGACCTACGAGCAGTACTTC. Translation: CASSHQGTYEQYF.

The genes are TRBV25-1 and TRBJ1-1; tentative D call: TRBD1 (5 bases). V lost 3 bases and J 5 bases, leaving 19 bases between the germline ends. CDR3 length: 16 amino acids. The germline gives CDR1 MGHDK, CDR2 SYGVNS. Here the CDR3 DNA reads TGTGCCAGCAGTGATTACGGGGGACCCAGGAGGACTGAAGCTTTCTTT. Translation: CASSDYGGPRRTEAFF.

This clonotype was observed a few times. A much larger clone is a single base away; this may be a read error. The chain recombines TRBV7-9 with TRBJ2-5; D uncertain. The germline V gene encodes CDR1 SEHNR and CDR2 FQNEAQ (reference sequence). The CDR3 loop spans 15 amino acids. The V and J ends lost 8 bases and 7 bases respectively, with 23 bases between them. CDR3 amino acids: CASGSDRLLGWTQYF. The CDR3 region has the DNA TGTGCCAGCGGCTCTGACCGACTTCTTGGATGGACCCAGTACTTC.